Detailed here is one T cell receptor beta chain. The antigen is unknown. In the PCR, 60 Vbeta and 13 Jbeta primers were used. Repertoires were generated with immunoSEQ multiplex PCR, while TCRdb's copy carries only in-frame clones and drops some. Among about 62,000 clones listed, roughly 80% were seen once. These data belong to a study of cytomegalovirus exposure and HLA in healthy donors. The study, taken as a whole, reports: Judged likely to be a sequencing artifact was a cluster of highly shared sequence variants. Earlier analysis found most TCR beta V segments productive about 87% or about 30% of the time.

CDR1 and CDR2 from the germline V gene are SGHAT and FQNNGV. Trimming cost V 7 bases and J 2 bases, with 11 bases left between them. The CDR3 totals 13 residues. The sequence was obtained from a woman aged 25 to 45 in good health and CMV-seronegative. This chain links TRBV11-2 with TRBJ1-2; D not resolved. The sequenced material came from PBMCs. This CDR3 reads CASTLGRNYGYTF. In DNA, the CDR3 is TGTGCCAGCACCCTGGGCAGGAACTATGGCTACACCTTC. The variable domain in full, with the rest retrieved from reference TRBV11-2 and TRBJ1-2, is EAGVAQSPRYKIIEKRQSVAFWCNPISGHATLYWYQQILGQGPKLLIQFQNNGVVDDSQLPKDRFSAERLKGVDSTLKIQPAKLEDSAVYLCASTLGRNYGYTFGSGTRLTVV.